Listed here are 30 T cell receptor beta chains from one sample, sequenced in a study of T cells in Graves' hyperthyroidism and ophthalmopathy. Authors of the study amplified TCR beta CDR3 regions from RNA transcripts. The TCR CDR3 first-round RT-PCR relied on the HTBI primer set. TCRdb passed the multiplex PCR reads through MiXCR, listing each CDR3 protein once. In the table there are around 570,000 distinct CDR3 sequences, 15% to 20% of which are singletons. The sequencing sample was made of blood. Receptor source: a man between 35 and 55 years old with Graves' ophthalmopathy.

In this sample, this clonotype turned up a few times. The genes are TRBV29-1 and TRBJ1-1, with D possibly being TRBD1 (6 bases). Trimming took off 0 bases at V and 1 base at J, with 9 bases between the two ends. The CDR3 sequence is 14 residues long. Germline values: CDR1 SQVTM, CDR2 ANQGSEA. CDR3 protein: CSVEDGQQNTEAFF. Here the CDR3 DNA reads TGCAGCGTTGAAGACGGACAGCAGAACACTGAAGCTTTCTTT.

This clonotype was seen a handful of times. This rearrangement joins TRBV12-3 or TRBV12-4 to TRBJ2-7, with a weak D call TRBD2 (6 bases). V dropped 6 bases and J dropped 5 bases, with 14 bases sitting between them. The CDR3 has 13 amino acids. The CDR3 DNA reads as TGTGCCAGCAGAGGAGGGGATCTCCACGAGCAGTACTTC. Translating it yields CASRGGDLHEQYF.

In its sample, this clonotype was seen many times. The chain combines TRBV5-1 with TRBJ2-3, with TRBD1 identical over 9 bases. The V gene end was trimmed by 4 bases and the J gene end by 4 bases; junction bases not matched to a gene: 4. Per germline, CDR1 SGHRS and CDR2 YFSETQ. The CDR3 is 14 amino acids. In DNA, the CDR3 is TGCGCCAGCAGCCAGGACAGGGGAGCAGATACGCAGTATTTT. Translating gives CASSQDRGADTQYF.

This clonotype came up many times. The V gene is TRBV20-1, the J gene TRBJ2-3; 14 bases are a match to TRBD2. The V gene end was trimmed by 6 bases and the J gene end by 4 bases; junction bases not matched to a gene: 15. CDR1 is DFQATT and CDR2 is SNEGSKA in the germline V gene (reference sequence). There are 18 residues in the CDR3. This chain's CDR3 is CSARTSGGLPSTADTQYF. CDR3 sequence (DNA): TGCAGTGCCCGGACTAGCGGGGGGCTCCCTTCCACCGCAGATACGCAGTATTTT.

This clonotype has just a few counts. The chain links TRBV30 to TRBJ2-2; a weak D match, TRBD1 (5 bases). Germline-derived CDR1 and CDR2 are GTSNPN and SVGIG (reference sequence). The CDR3 length is 15 residues. The ends were cut back, 2 bases at V and 1 base at J, with 11 bases in the middle. CDR3 sequence: CAWSNSGQNTGELFF. CDR3 bases: TGTGCCTGGAGTAATTCCGGACAGAACACCGGGGAGCTGTTTTTT.

This chain connects TRBV25-1 to TRBJ2-7; D unresolved. This CDR3 contains 11 residues. Looked up from germline, CDR1 is MGHDK and CDR2 is SYGVNS. The V and J ends lost 7 bases and 5 bases respectively, with 9 bases between them. CDR3 sequence reads: CASTLNDEQYF. The DNA for the CDR3 is TGTGCCAGCACCTTAAACGACGAGCAGTACTTC.

This clonotype was recorded at least ten times. CDR3 in DNA: TGTGCCAGCAGCTTGGGGCCTAGCTCCTACAATGAGCAGTTCTTC. Residues: CASSLGPSSYNEQFF. J is TRBJ2-1 and V is TRBV11-3, with D perhaps matching TRBD1 (5 bases). Trimming removed 3 bases from V and 0 bases from J, with 9 bases in between. Germline lookup yields CDR1 SGHNT and CDR2 YENEEA. There are 15 residues in the CDR3.

This clonotype has more than one count but fewer than ten. V and J are TRBV6-5 and TRBJ2-1; the D gene could be TRBD1 or TRBD2 (5 bases each). The V end was cut by 0 bases, the J end by 10 bases, with 10 bases between. From germline, CDR1 is MNHEY and CDR2 SVGAGI. CDR3 length: 13 residues. As DNA, the CDR3 is TGTGCCAGCAGTTACTCTGAAGGGACGGAGCAGTTCTTC. It codes for CASSYSEGTEQFF.

This clonotype was picked up a small number of times. One base away lies a much larger clone, so this may be a sequencing read error. The chain recombines TRBV12-3 or TRBV12-4 with TRBJ2-7; D is possibly TRBD1 (5 bases). The CDR3 totals 14 residues. The V end was cut by 6 bases, the J end by 3 bases, with 15 bases between. DNA of the CDR3: TGTGCCAGCAGCTTCCCCAGGGCCGTCTACGAGCAGTACTTC. As protein: CASSFPRAVYEQYF.

V gene TRBV28 combines with J gene TRBJ1-2; TRBD1 is a possible D gene (6 bases). This CDR3 comprises 13 residues. V gave up 7 bases and J gave up 2 bases, with 11 bases separating them. CDR1 is MDHEN and CDR2 is SYDVKM in the germline V gene. CDR3 in amino acids: CASNGQFNYGYTF. The DNA for the CDR3 is TGTGCCAGCAACGGACAGTTCAACTATGGCTACACCTTC.

This clonotype has a handful of counts. This chain links TRBV20-1 with TRBJ2-1; D gene unclear. Germline V gene sequence: CDR1 DFQATT, CDR2 SNEGSKA (reference sequence). V shed 0 bases and J shed 0 bases, with 15 bases lying between them. The CDR3 spans 17 residues. Here the CDR3 DNA reads TGCAGTGCTAGAGACCACCCGAGGCGCGGCTCCTACAATGAGCAGTTCTTC. This translates into CSARDHPRRGSYNEQFF.

This chain connects TRBV10-3 to TRBJ2-1; TRBD2 might be the D (6 bases). The V and J ends lost 3 bases and 5 bases respectively, with 23 bases between them. Per the germline V gene, CDR1 is ENHRY and CDR2 is SYGVKD. The CDR3 covers 18 residues. CDR3 amino acids: CAISEAWTGTPANNEQFF. In DNA, the CDR3 is TGTGCCATCAGTGAAGCCTGGACCGGGACTCCCGCGAACAATGAGCAGTTCTTC.

Concerning this clonotype itself: The CDR3 end shows no conserved phenylalanine or tryptophan, and so a read error is likely. This rearrangement joins TRBV6-5 to TRBJ1-6; D is possibly TRBD1 (6 bases). The CDR3 loop spans 16 amino acids. Trimming left V 2 bases short and J 8 bases short, with 16 bases between. In germline, CDR1 is MNHEY, CDR2 SVGAGI. The CDR3 loop reads CASSYPPGTTDSPLHL. CDR3 DNA sequence: TGTGCCAGCAGTTACCCACCCGGGACAACGGATTCACCCCTCCACCTT.

This clonotype was recorded only once. The V and J genes are TRBV6-2 or TRBV6-3 and TRBJ2-3; D uncertain. CDR1 and CDR2 from the germline V gene are MNHEY and SVGEGT. Trimming cost V 6 bases and J 1 base, with 14 bases left between them. This CDR3 is 15 amino acids long. The CDR3 reads CASSTLGRGTDTQYF. CDR3 sequence (DNA): TGTGCCAGCAGCACCTTAGGTAGAGGCACAGATACGCAGTATTTT.

Turning to this clonotype: A much larger clone differs from this one at a single base, so this may be a read error. The J gene is TRBJ2-1, the V gene TRBV12-3 or TRBV12-4; D might be TRBD2 (6 bases). The CDR3 contains 14 residues. CDR3 protein: CASTPGGTYNGQFF. In DNA, the CDR3 is TGTGCCAGCACTCCCGGGGGAACGTACAATGGGCAGTTCTTC.

This clonotype was detected once. The CDR3 spells CASSSGPARRGFFYGYTF. The CDR3 DNA reads TGTGCCAGCAGTTCAGGCCCGGCCCGGCGGGGCTTCTTCTATGGCTACACCTTC. The chain carries TRBV28 and TRBJ1-2; D perhaps matches TRBD1 (5 bases). CDR1 is MDHEN and CDR2 is SYDVKM in the germline V gene. The CDR3 is 18 residues long. Trimming took off 4 bases at V and 4 bases at J, with 25 bases between the two ends.

The chain has TRBV7-9 and TRBJ1-1; 7 bases fit TRBD1. CDR3 length equals 14 residues. V trimming: 1 base; J trimming: 8 bases; junction bases outside the gene matches: 7. Germline V gene lookup returns CDR1 SEHNR and CDR2 FQNEAQ (reference sequence). Here the CDR3 reads CASSLGRGHQEAFF. Here the CDR3 DNA reads TGTGCCAGCAGCTTAGGTAGGGGGCATCAAGAAGCTTTCTTT.

The chain uses TRBV4-1 and TRBJ2-7; a weak D match, TRBD2 (6 bases). Germline-derived CDR1 and CDR2 are MGHRA and YSYEKL. The CDR3 runs to 15 residues. Trimming stripped 3 bases from V and 5 bases from J, with 17 bases between. The CDR3 loop is CASSHIGTRWDEQYF. CDR3 nucleotides: TGCGCCAGCAGCCACATAGGGACTCGGTGGGACGAGCAGTACTTC.

The J gene is TRBJ2-1, the V gene TRBV9, with 8 nucleotides matching TRBD2. Germline V gene sequence: CDR1 SGDLS, CDR2 YYNGEE. The CDR3 has 15 residues. The V gene end was trimmed by 4 bases and the J gene end by 6 bases; junction bases not matched to a gene: 9. The CDR3, as DNA: TGTGCCAGCAGCATCAGCGGGGGTATGACCAATGAGCAGTTCTTC. Its protein is CASSISGGMTNEQFF.

The chain combines TRBV5-1 with TRBJ2-1; TRBD1 matches at 9 bases. Per the germline V gene, CDR1 is SGHRS and CDR2 is YFSETQ. CDR3 length: 15 residues. Trimming removed 4 bases from V and 7 bases from J; junction bases left unmatched: 9. CDR3: CASSTGQGVDNEQFF. DNA for the CDR3: TGCGCCAGCAGCACGGGACAGGGAGTGGATAATGAGCAGTTCTTC.

The gene calls are TRBV12-5 and TRBJ1-1; the D is unclear. This CDR3 contains 14 residues. Trimming pared 6 bases from V and 3 bases from J, leaving 14 bases between. Germline CDR1 and CDR2: LGHNT and FRNRAP. The CDR3 sequence is CASGSSGLDTEAFF. In nucleotides, the CDR3 is TGTGCTAGTGGCTCTAGCGGGTTGGACACTGAAGCTTTCTTT.

CDR3 region: CASSRRTGTSGRTSYEQYF. CDR3 nucleotides: TGTGCCAGCAGCCGCCGAACCGGGACTAGCGGGCGAACCTCCTACGAGCAGTACTTC. The chain joins TRBV14 to TRBJ2-7, with 12 bases fitting TRBD2. This CDR3 is built from 19 residues. V shed 4 bases, J shed 0 bases, and the junction held 13 bases outside the gene matches. Germline loops: CDR1 SGHDN, CDR2 FVKESK.

As concerns this clonotype: A much larger clone lies a single base off, so this may be a read error. This chain links TRBV2 with TRBJ2-1, with D tentatively TRBD1 or TRBD2 (5 bases each). Germline CDR1 SNHLY, CDR2 FYNNEI. This CDR3 contains 13 residues. The V end lost 4 bases, the J end lost 10 bases, and 14 bases lay between the germline ends. The CDR3 sequence: CASSAGTSYEQFF. The CDR3 DNA is TGTGCCAGCAGTGCCGGGACCTCATACGAGCAGTTCTTC.

The V gene is TRBV25-1, the J gene TRBJ2-3; D is perhaps TRBD1 or TRBD2 (7 bases each). Trimming cost V 6 bases and J 1 base, with 17 bases left between them. CDR1 and CDR2 from the germline V gene are MGHDK and SYGVNS. The CDR3 is 16 residues long. Written as DNA, the CDR3 is TGTGCCAGCAGCGCCAGGGGGAGGGGAGGCACAGATACGCAGTATTTT. Translated, it gives CASSARGRGGTDTQYF.

V and J are TRBV20-1 and TRBJ1-3, with no clear D. The ends were cut back, 6 bases at V and 4 bases at J, with 10 bases in the middle. In germline, CDR1 is DFQATT, CDR2 SNEGSKA (reference sequence). This CDR3 is built from 12 residues. The CDR3 sequence: CSAQREGNTIYF. The CDR3 DNA sequence: TGCAGTGCCCAGCGGGAGGGAAACACCATATATTTT.

This clonotype occurred many times. The rearrangement uses TRBV7-8 and TRBJ2-5; 9 bases match TRBD1. There are 18 residues in the CDR3. After removal of 2 bases from V and 2 bases from J, the junction contained 12 bases not matched to a gene. The germline gives CDR1 SGHVS, CDR2 FQNEAQ. The CDR3 DNA reads as TGTGCCAGCAGCTTACTCCGGGACAGGGATACCTCGCAAGAGACCCAGTACTTC. This encodes CASSLLRDRDTSQETQYF.

The gene calls are TRBV6-2 or TRBV6-3 and TRBJ2-5; 7 nucleotides line up with TRBD2. Trimming took 6 bases from V and 2 from J; bases not matched to a gene: 6. Germline V lookup: CDR1 MNHEY, CDR2 SVGEGT. CDR3 length: 14 amino acids. The CDR3 spells CASRAGYSQETQYF. DNA of the CDR3: TGTGCCAGCAGAGCGGGGTATTCACAAGAGACCCAGTACTTC.

There are a few counts of this clonotype. With a much larger clone just one base away, this may be a read error. The chain has TRBV6-1 and TRBJ2-1, with a weak D call TRBD2 (6 bases). Trimming shortened V by 6 bases and J by 2 bases, and 29 bases separated the two germline ends. This CDR3 spans 20 amino acids. Germline CDR1 reads MNHNS; CDR2 reads SASEGT. The CDR3 is CASRVQAGRLARHAYNEQFF. Written as DNA, the CDR3 is TGTGCCAGCAGAGTCCAGGCAGGGCGGCTAGCGAGGCACGCCTACAATGAGCAGTTCTTC.

This clonotype has ten or more counts. The chain joins TRBV6-1 to TRBJ1-1; 8 bases are a match to TRBD1. V shed 5 bases, J shed 4 bases, and the junction held 3 bases outside the gene matches. The germline V gene has CDR1 MNHNS and CDR2 SASEGT. The CDR3 covers 13 residues. CDR3 in amino acids: CASSITGGTEAFF. The CDR3 DNA reads as TGTGCCAGCAGTATTACAGGGGGCACTGAAGCTTTCTTT.

In its sample, this clonotype was seen a few times. The V and J genes are TRBV12-3 or TRBV12-4 and TRBJ1-2; D perhaps matches TRBD1 (5 bases). CDR3 length: 11 amino acids. V was trimmed by 4 bases and J by 12 bases, leaving 12 bases between them. The DNA for the CDR3 is TGTGCCAGCAGTTCCAGGGCCGAACACACCTTC. Translation: CASSSRAEHTF.